This T cell receptor (beta chain) was sequenced in a study of blood T cell repertoires in COVID-19. In the study overall: The study drew acute and convalescent COVID-19 samples from the United States, Italy and Spain. Nucleic acid was either cDNA or gDNA, and it came from T cells, B-cell-depleted T cells, or PBMCs.

TCRdb keeps only in-frame clones here, not all; method: immunoSEQ multiplex PCR. This sample has some 290,000 clones, with approximately 86% found just once. Germline CDR1 is KGHDR and CDR2 is SFDVKD. J was trimmed by 4 bases and V by 3 bases; bases with no gene match: 6. This CDR3 comprises 17 residues. The chain uses TRBV24-1 and TRBJ2-2, with TRBD2 matching 11 bases. This TCR derives from a woman aged 45-65 years who had recovered from COVID-19. The material sequenced was peripheral blood. The DNA of the CDR3 is TGTGCCACCAGTGATAGGACTAGCGGGTTTATCACCGGGGAGCTGTTTTTT. Its translation is CATSDRTSGFITGELFF.